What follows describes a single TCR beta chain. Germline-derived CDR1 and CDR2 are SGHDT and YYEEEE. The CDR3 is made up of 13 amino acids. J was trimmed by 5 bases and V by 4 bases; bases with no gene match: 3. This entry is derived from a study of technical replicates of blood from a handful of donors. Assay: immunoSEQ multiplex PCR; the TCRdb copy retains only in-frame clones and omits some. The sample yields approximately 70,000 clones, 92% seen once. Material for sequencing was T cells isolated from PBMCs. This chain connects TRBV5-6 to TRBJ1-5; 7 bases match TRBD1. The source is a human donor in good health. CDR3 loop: CASSLGQDQPQHF. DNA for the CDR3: TGTGCCAGCAGCCTCGGACAGGATCAGCCCCAGCATTTT. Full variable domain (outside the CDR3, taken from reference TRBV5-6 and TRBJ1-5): DAGVTQSPTHLIKTRGQQVTLRCSPKSGHDTVSWYQQALGQGPQFIFQYYEEEERQRGNFPDRFSGHQFPNYSSELNVNALLLGDSALYLCASSLGQDQPQHFGDGTRLSIL.